Sequencing of this T cell receptor (beta chain) was carried out in a study of human T cells and chemical hapten exposure. Using its own MiXCR run on the RACE reads, TCRdb lists one record per CDR3 protein. The sample lists 380,000 or so distinct CDR3 sequences, 4.8% occurring once. Time point specified: patch test 1, 2 weeks after DPC sensitization. Treatment reported: therapeutic diphenylcyclopropenone sensitization with weekly scalp DPC. This clonotype was observed a few times. The sequencing used whole blood, collected in connection with sensitization to the hapten diphenylcyclopropenone (DPC). This clonotype was sampled from a woman between 45 and 60 years old with alopecia areata. Some clones in this sample may be carry-over from other donors' samples.

CDR3 in DNA: TGTGCCAGCAGTGAGGAGGAGCAGGGGTATACTGAAGCTTTCTTT. Translating gives CASSEEEQGYTEAFF. This chain uses TRBV6-1 with TRBJ1-1; D might be TRBD1 (6 bases). The CDR3 has 15 amino acids. Germline V lookup: CDR1 MNHNS, CDR2 SASEGT. Trimming removed 3 bases from V and 5 bases from J, with 16 bases in between.